The T cell receptor (beta chain) described here comes from a study of T-cell reconstitution after alpha-beta-depleted transplantation in children. Unique molecular identifiers were used in preparing the TCRbeta library. TCRdb fed the PCR reads into MiXCR, producing one record per CDR3 protein. The sample lists about 27,000 distinct CDR3 sequences, roughly a sixth occurring once. Study-wide points: The study reportedly traced alpha-beta T cells about two months after transplant to several hundred expanded graft clones. Surviving recipient T cells and thymic progenitors underlay high day-60 TCRbeta diversity in some patients. Newly produced T cells mostly provided counts and TCRbeta diversity after one year, as hyperexpanded clones declined.

This clonotype has a handful of counts. The antigen remains unidentified. Germline CDR1 SNHLY, CDR2 FYNNEI. This CDR3 has 14 amino acids. V dropped 7 bases and J dropped 7; count of bases not matched to a gene: 12. Material: PBMCs, mostly from graft donor cells, obtained 60 days after TCRalphabeta/CD19-depleted stem cell transplant. The rearrangement links TRBV2 to TRBJ1-2, with 7 positions matching TRBD1. This clonotype originated in a male patient aged 2-15 years who had a stem cell transplant for acute lymphoblastic leukemia, so the T cells may come from the graft donor. Written as DNA, the CDR3 is TGTGCCAGCATAGAACAGGGGCCGACACGTGGCTACACCTTC. It specifies CASIEQGPTRGYTF.